Given below is one T cell receptor beta chain in context. This record comes from a study of T cell changes during pregnancy in multiple sclerosis. Germline CDR1 is SGHVS and CDR2 is FNYEAQ. V dropped 2 bases and J dropped 5 bases, with 13 bases sitting between them. The CDR3 runs to 14 residues. Produced via immunoSEQ multiplex PCR; TCRdb's table is partial and in-frame only. The table has about 94,000 clones, roughly 92% seen once. This chain links TRBV7-6 with TRBJ2-7; perhaps TRBD1 as D (5 bases). Specimen: peripheral blood, collected after pregnancy. This clonotype originated in a female donor with multiple sclerosis, enrolled in a pregnancy study. The chain's CDR3 is CASSLQGSQNEQYF. As DNA, the CDR3 is TGTGCCAGCAGCTTACAGGGATCCCAGAACGAGCAGTACTTC.